This TCR beta chain was sequenced in a study of cytomegalovirus exposure and HLA in healthy donors. In its sample, this clone was seen a few times. The PCR was carried out with 60 Vbeta primers and 13 Jbeta primers. Assay: immunoSEQ multiplex PCR; the TCRdb copy retains only in-frame clones and omits some. In the table there are about 200,000 clones, 79% of which are singletons. The TCR was taken from a male donor in good health and CMV-seropositive. Sequenced material: PBMCs.

CDR3 region: CASTNLRLAGGPDEQYF. The CDR3 DNA sequence: TGTGCCAGCACCAACCTTCGACTAGCGGGAGGGCCCGACGAGCAGTACTTC. The J gene is TRBJ2-7, the V gene TRBV27; TRBD2 agrees at 14 bases. CDR1 is MNHEY and CDR2 is SMNVEV in the germline V gene (reference sequence). Trimming at V came to 7 bases and at J to 5 bases, leaving 13 bases not matched to a gene. The CDR3 extends over 17 amino acids.